This TCR beta chain stems from a study of blood T cell repertoires in COVID-19. Study context: Donors in the United States, Italy and Spain gave samples during acute or convalescent COVID-19. T cells, B-cell-depleted T cells, or PBMCs supplied cDNA or gDNA.

In the authors' workflow: It was from reference gene primer amplification that nucleated cell counts were estimated. The data were produced by immunoSEQ multiplex PCR, yet TCRdb's version contains in-frame clones alone and is incomplete. The V and J calls and clone size were taken over from that table, and D and trimming were inferred from the DNA. This table has approximately 500,000 clones, around nine tenths appearing once. Seattle cases were enrolled at active infection and followed longitudinally. The material sequenced was peripheral blood. This sequence was found in a woman between 45 and 60 years old with COVID-19, enrolled during active disease.

CDR3 in amino acids: CASSLGGSGRGYGYTF. CDR3 nucleotides: TGTGCCAGCAGCTTAGGAGGGTCGGGTCGAGGCTATGGCTACACCTTC. The V call is TRBV7-2, the J call TRBJ1-2, with D unresolved. Between the trimmed V and J ends, which lost 1 base and 4 bases, there was a span of 16 bases. Germline CDR1 and CDR2: SGHTA and FQGNSA. The CDR3 runs 16 residues.